A single sample is the source of the 27 T cell receptor beta chains below, sequenced in a study of T cells in tuberculosis (dated by TCRdb to 2016 to 2018). Read against the paper, the sample's time point label means: new active TB diagnosis, blood taken before or within 7 days of starting treatment. Library construction relied on the immunoSEQ multiplex PCR assay. TCRdb holds this immuneACCESS table with in-frame rearrangements only. Some clones are missing; in checked studies, unresolved V genes explain under half, and the rest has no known cause. This sample is represented by tens of thousands of clones; under 95% of them were singletons. The biggest ten clones account for roughly 2.3% of the sample. This material consisted of PBMCs, taken at tuberculosis diagnosis. These receptor sequences come from an adult with tuberculosis.

The V and J genes are TRBV29-1 and TRBJ1-2, with 8 bases lining up with TRBD1. CDR1 SQVTM and CDR2 ANQGSEA come from the germline V gene. V trimming: 6 bases; J trimming: 2 bases; junction bases outside the gene matches: 8. This CDR3 is 14 amino acids long. The CDR3 DNA is TGCAGCGTCCAGGGAACAGGGGGAAACTATGGCTACACCTTC. Its protein product is CSVQGTGGNYGYTF.

This chain links TRBV10-2 with TRBJ1-5, with 7 bases that match TRBD1. Germline V gene data show CDR1 as WSHSY and CDR2 as SAAADI. The V and J ends lost 8 bases and 3 bases, in that order; junction bases with no gene match: 4. The CDR3 sequence is 13 residues long. The DNA of the CDR3 is TGCGCCAGCGTAGGACAGGCCAATCAGCCCCAGCATTTT. This codes for CASVGQANQPQHF.

CDR3: CASSFWPRQGLDTEAFF. The DNA for the CDR3 is TGTGCCAGCAGTTTCTGGCCTCGGCAGGGGTTGGACACTGAAGCTTTCTTT. J is TRBJ1-1 and V is TRBV28; D may be TRBD1 (6 bases). Trimming pared 3 bases from V and 3 bases from J, leaving 20 bases between. Germline CDR1 MDHEN, CDR2 SYDVKM. There are 17 residues in the CDR3. Filled out from reference TRBV28 and TRBJ1-1, the complete variable domain reads DVKVTQSSRYLVKRTGEKVFLECVQDMDHENMFWYRQDPGLGLRLIYFSYDVKMKEKGDIPEGYSVSREKKERFSLILESASTNQTSMYLCASSFWPRQGLDTEAFFGQGTRLTVV.

This clone was found once. The chain uses TRBV5-1 and TRBJ1-5, with unresolved D. Trimming removed 4 bases at V and 2 bases at J, with 13 bases between. Germline-derived CDR1 and CDR2 are SGHRS and YFSETQ. The CDR3 spans 15 residues. CDR3 bases: TGCGCCAGCAGCCTCGGAGGACTGGGCAATCAGCCCCAGCATTTT. As protein: CASSLGGLGNQPQHF.

The rearrangement uses TRBV5-4 and TRBJ2-1; D is possibly TRBD1 (6 bases). V gave up 4 bases and J gave up 0 bases, with 11 bases separating them. Looked up from germline, CDR1 is SGHNT and CDR2 is YYREEE (reference sequence). The CDR3 extends over 15 amino acids. In DNA, the CDR3 is TGTGCCAGCAGCCGTGGGGGCCTCTCCTACAATGAGCAGTTCTTC. This sequence encodes CASSRGGLSYNEQFF.

The chain links TRBV6-5 to TRBJ1-1, with D perhaps TRBD1 (6 bases). Germline V lookup: CDR1 MNHEY, CDR2 SVGAGI. CDR3 size: 15 residues. V lost 7 bases and J 1 base, leaving 16 bases between the germline ends. The CDR3 DNA reads as TGTGCCAGCACCCTGTTCAGGGGCGGGAACACTGAAGCTTTCTTT. Its translation is CASTLFRGGNTEAFF.

The V and J genes are TRBV5-4 and TRBJ1-1; 8 nucleotides align to TRBD1. Germline CDR1 and CDR2: SGHNT and YYREEE (reference sequence). V was pared by 4 bases and J by 4 bases, with 15 bases of the junction left unmatched. This CDR3 contains 17 residues. CDR3 in amino acids: CASSPGQGKGRITEAFF. The CDR3, as DNA: TGTGCCAGCAGCCCAGGACAGGGAAAAGGTCGGATCACTGAAGCTTTCTTT.

The V call is TRBV6-6, the J call TRBJ2-3; maybe TRBD1 (6 bases). Trimming took 9 bases from V and 5 from J, leaving 15 bases between them. The CDR3 loop spans 13 amino acids. CDR1 is MNHNY and CDR2 is SVGAGI in the germline V gene (reference sequence). The CDR3 nucleotides read TGTGCCAGTCGACAGGAGGCCATAGATACGCAGTATTTT. Protein sequence: CASRQEAIDTQYF.

This rearrangement joins TRBV5-6 to TRBJ2-7; D is ambiguous. CDR1 and CDR2 from the germline V gene are SGHDT and YYEEEE. The CDR3 spans 13 residues. V was clipped by 1 base and J by 0 bases, with 5 bases between them. In nucleotides, the CDR3 is TGTGCCAGCAGCTTGTACAGCTCCTACGAGCAGTACTTC. Translating it yields CASSLYSSYEQYF.

This sequence joins TRBV5-5 and TRBJ1-4, with TRBD1 matching over 9 bases. The CDR3 runs to 15 residues. Germline trimming cut 3 bases from V and 7 bases from J; bases unmatched to any gene: 7. Per germline, CDR1 SGHKS and CDR2 YYEKEE (reference sequence). The CDR3 is CASSSPDRGSEKLFF. CDR3 in DNA: TGTGCCAGCAGCTCACCAGACAGGGGGAGTGAAAAACTGTTTTTT.

V is TRBV21-1 and J is TRBJ1-1; TRBD1 was called by the table and not checked on the DNA. TRBV21-1 represents a pseudogene. This CDR3 spans 16 amino acids. The CDR3 is CASRQGARSLDPEAFF. The CDR3 nucleotides are TGTGCCAGCAGACAGGGGGCGCGCTCCCTCGATCCTGAAGCTTTCTTT.

This chain links TRBV2 with TRBJ2-1; the D gene is possibly TRBD1 (6 bases). This CDR3 spans 14 amino acids. V dropped 7 bases and J dropped 0 bases, with 10 bases sitting between them. Germline V CDR1 and CDR2: SNHLY, FYNNEI. CDR3 bases: TGTGCCAGCATAAGGACAGTCTCCTACAATGAGCAGTTCTTC. It translates to CASIRTVSYNEQFF.

V and J are TRBV2 and TRBJ2-7; the match to TRBD1 covers 7 bases. V lost 2 bases to trimming and J lost 6 bases; unmatched junction nucleotides: 4. CDR3 length equals 13 residues. The germline V gene encodes CDR1 SNHLY and CDR2 FYNNEI. This CDR3 is CASSEIGGSEQYV. CDR3 in DNA: TGTGCCAGCAGTGAAATAGGGGGCTCCGAGCAGTACGTC.

The genes are TRBV29-1 and TRBJ2-2; D might be TRBD1 (6 bases). This CDR3 region has 16 residues. The germline V gene encodes CDR1 SQVTM and CDR2 ANQGSEA. Trimming left V 7 bases short and J 2 bases short, with 20 bases between. The CDR3 is CSARTTRQVNTGELFF. In DNA form, the CDR3 reads TGCAGCGCCCGGACCACCAGACAGGTCAACACCGGGGAGCTGTTTTTT.

This clone appeared once. The chain carries TRBV6-1 and TRBJ1-5, with D unresolved. Trimming took 10 bases from V and 0 from J, leaving 16 bases between them. CDR1 and CDR2 from the germline V gene are MNHNS and SASEGT. The CDR3 runs 15 residues. The CDR3, as DNA: TGTGCCAACAGACCCGGGATAGATAGCAATCAGCCCCAGCATTTT. Translating gives CANRPGIDSNQPQHF.

This clone was picked up one time. The chain recombines TRBV27 with TRBJ1-3; no firm D call. Trimming stripped 9 bases from V and 11 bases from J, with 20 bases between. CDR3 length: 13 residues. Germline CDR1 reads MNHEY; CDR2 reads SMNVEV (reference sequence). CDR3 amino acids: CASTIWPDRAIYF. CDR3 sequence (DNA): TGTGCCAGTACTATCTGGCCGGATCGGGCCATATATTTT.

V is TRBV19 and J is TRBJ1-5, with TRBD1 matching 8 bases. This CDR3 is built from 15 residues. J was trimmed by 1 base and V by 5 bases; bases with no gene match: 4. Per the germline V gene, CDR1 is LNHDA and CDR2 is SQIVND (reference sequence). CDR3 in amino acids: CASSLGQGSNQPQHF. The DNA of the CDR3 is TGTGCCAGTAGTCTTGGACAGGGAAGCAATCAGCCCCAGCATTTT.

The CDR3 here is CASSQQGTQYF. CDR3 in DNA: TGTGCCAGTAGTCAACAGGGAACGCAGTATTTT. The chain uses TRBV19 and TRBJ2-3; weak D call: TRBD1 (6 bases). Per germline, CDR1 LNHDA and CDR2 SQIVND (reference sequence). The CDR3 covers 11 residues. V lost 5 bases, J lost 9 bases, and 9 bases lay in between.

The chain uses TRBV30 and TRBJ1-5; perhaps TRBD1 as D (6 bases). The germline CDR1 and CDR2 sequences are GTSNPN and SVGIG (reference sequence). V shed 2 bases and J shed 4 bases, with 6 bases lying between them. The CDR3 spans 12 residues. The DNA for the CDR3 is TGTGCCTGGAGTACAGGGAATCAGCCCCAGCATTTT. Translation: CAWSTGNQPQHF. Combining the CDR3 with reference TRBV30 and TRBJ1-5 gives the whole variable domain SQTIHQWPATLVQPVGSPLSLECTVEGTSNPNLYWYRQAAGRGLQLLFYSVGIGQISSEVPQNLSASRPQDRQFILSSKKLLLSDSGFYLCAWSTGNQPQHFGDGTRLSIL.

This chain connects TRBV7-9 to TRBJ1-2, with 7 bases fitting TRBD1. The germline gives CDR1 SEHNR, CDR2 FQNEAQ (reference sequence). The CDR3 runs to 12 residues. The V gene end was trimmed by 7 bases and the J gene end by 14 bases; junction bases not matched to a gene: 13. The CDR3 bases are TGTGCCAGCACCCAAGACAGGGTGGTGTTTACCTTC. This codes for CASTQDRVVFTF.

This clone has more than one count but fewer than ten. This chain joins TRBV29-1 and TRBJ1-6; TRBD1 aligns across 8 bases. Trimming cost V 1 base and J 3 bases; bases outside gene matches: 11. The length of the CDR3 is 18 residues. Looked up from germline, CDR1 is SQVTM and CDR2 is ANQGSEA. The CDR3, as DNA: TGCAGCGTTGAAGGGGGACAGGCGACAAATTGCTATAATTCACCCCTCCACTTT. Its protein product is CSVEGGQATNCYNSPLHF.

The gene calls are TRBV6-6 and TRBJ2-7, with 8 bases matching TRBD1. The germline gives CDR1 MNHNY, CDR2 SVGAGI (reference sequence). CDR3 length: 15 residues. After removal of 4 bases from V and 4 bases from J, the junction contained 9 bases not matched to a gene. Written as DNA, the CDR3 is TGTGCCAGCAGTTTGGGGACAGGTGGGAAGTACGAGCAGTACGTC. Translation gives CASSLGTGGKYEQYV.

The chain links TRBV11-2 to TRBJ1-2; possible D gene TRBD1, 6 bases. This CDR3 has 14 amino acids. The V end lost 6 bases, the J end lost 0 bases, and 11 bases lay between the germline ends. CDR1 and CDR2 from the germline V gene are SGHAT and FQNNGV. The CDR3 region is CASSQRGTNYGYTF. The CDR3 DNA reads as TGTGCCAGCAGTCAAAGGGGGACTAACTATGGCTACACCTTC.

A few counts support this clone. The chain uses TRBV19 and TRBJ1-1; TRBD1 matches 10 bases. With V trimmed by 8 bases and J by 3 bases, 6 bases remained unmatched. The CDR3 has 14 residues. Per germline, CDR1 LNHDA and CDR2 SQIVND (reference sequence). CDR3 nucleotide sequence: TGTGCCAGTGGGACAGGGGAACGGGACACTGAAGCTTTCTTT. As protein: CASGTGERDTEAFF.

The V call is TRBV5-1, the J call TRBJ2-2; 7 bases fit TRBD2. The CDR3 spans 18 residues. V trimming: 0 bases; J trimming: 2 bases; junction bases outside the gene matches: 10. The V gene's germline CDR1 is SGHRS and CDR2 YFSETQ. CDR3 DNA sequence: TGCGCCAGCAGCTTGGACCCCCGGGACTACCGAAACACCGGGGAGCTGTTTTTT. This encodes CASSLDPRDYRNTGELFF.

The rearrangement joins TRBV4-1 to TRBJ1-5, with a weak D call TRBD1 (6 bases). The CDR3 spans 16 residues. Trimming shortened V by 1 base and J by 7 bases, and 17 bases separated the two germline ends. CDR1 is MGHRA and CDR2 is YSYEKL in the germline V gene. CDR3 protein: CASSQGFQGNRQPQHF. The CDR3 nucleotides read TGCGCCAGCAGCCAAGGATTCCAGGGGAATAGACAGCCCCAGCATTTT.

The rearrangement joins TRBV6-5 to TRBJ2-3; TRBD1 matches at 7 bases. CDR1 and CDR2 (germline): MNHEY, SVGAGI. CDR3 length equals 16 residues. J gave up 2 bases and V 0 bases, and 5 bases lay outside the gene matches. The CDR3 region has the DNA TGTGCCAGCAGTTACTCACTCACAGGGGCCACAGATACGCAGTATTTT. Protein sequence: CASSYSLTGATDTQYF.